These T cell receptor beta chains were read from a single sample in a study of chemoradiotherapy in HPV16-positive cancers. Using immunoSEQ multiplex PCR, the repertoire was profiled, and TCRdb retains in-frame clones only, with some absent. The sample consists of 9,500 to 12,000 clones, roughly nine tenths of them appearing once. Sequenced here: blood, sampled from a patient who underwent chemoradiotherapy. All receptors come from a human donor with HPV-associated anogenital cancer. The CDR3 runs from the conserved cysteine through the conserved F or W. D genes are given only for firm matches. The size entry is marked missing in some rows and otherwise reads once, few, many or a size class.

v_call,clone_size,d_call,j_call,cdr3_nt,cdr3_aa
TRBV5-1,NA,NA,TRBJ2-3,TGCGCCAGCAGCCTCAGGAGGGACAGTTCGGGCCCAGATACGCAGTATTTT,CASSLRRDSSGPDTQYF
TRBV6-5,NA,NA,TRBJ1-4,TGTGCCAGCACTTACACCCCGCGGTCAACTAATGAAAAACTGTTTTTT,CASTYTPRSTNEKLFF
TRBV11-3,NA,TRBD2,TRBJ2-1,TGTGCCAGCAGCTCCGGACTAGTTAACGACCATGAGCAGTTCTTC,CASSSGLVNDHEQFF
TRBV7-2,NA,TRBD1,TRBJ1-2,TGTGCCAGCAGCTCTACAGGGGGCGCAGATGGCTACACCTTC,CASSSTGGADGYTF
TRBV19,few,NA,TRBJ1-2,TGTGCCAGTAGTATGGGGACCTATGGCTACACCTTC,CASSMGTYGYTF
TRBV21-1,NA,NA,TRBJ2-2,TGTGCCAGCAGCACCCGACCTGCGAAGCGGGGGGCGGGGACCGGGGAGCTGTTTTTT,CASSTRPAKRGAGTGELFF
TRBV9,NA,TRBD1,TRBJ1-2,TGTGCCAGCAGCGCCACAGGGGGCTATGGCTACACCTTC,CASSATGGYGYTF
TRBV9,NA,NA,TRBJ2-3,TGTGCCAGCAGCAGCGAAGGCGGAGGCACAGATACGCAGTATTTT,CASSSEGGGTDTQYF
TRBV11-3,NA,TRBD2,TRBJ2-3,TGTGCCAGCAGCTTATTTCTCCTAGCGGGTAGGGGGACAGATACGCAGTATTTT,CASSLFLLAGRGTDTQYF
TRBV6-5,NA,NA,TRBJ2-7,TGTGCCAGCAGTTACTACGATTCCTCCTACGAGCAGTACTTC,CASSYYDSSYEQYF
TRBV12-5,NA,NA,TRBJ2-2,TGTGCTAGTGGTTCCGGACGGGCGAACACCGGGGAGCTGTTTTTT,CASGSGRANTGELFF
TRBV5-1,NA,TRBD2,TRBJ2-1,TGCGCCAGCAGCTTGGGGTCCGCGGGGGGGCGTTACAATGAGCAGTTCTTC,CASSLGSAGGRYNEQFF
TRBV2,once,NA,TRBJ2-1,TGTGCCAGCAGCGCAACAGGTATCGCCTACAATGAGCAGTTCTTC,CASSATGIAYNEQFF
TRBV5-1,NA,NA,TRBJ1-2,TGCGCCAGCAGCTCGGGACCGTTACTAGCTAACTATGGCTACACCTTC,CASSSGPLLANYGYTF
TRBV9,few,NA,TRBJ2-7,TGTGCCAGCAGCGTAGACCCTACCTACGAGCAGTACTTC,CASSVDPTYEQYF
TRBV11-2,NA,NA,TRBJ1-1,TGTGCCAGCAACTTGGTAGGGCGGAACACTGAAGCTTTCTTT,CASNLVGRNTEAFF
TRBV10-3,NA,TRBD1,TRBJ1-5,TGTGCCATCAGTGAGTCGGAGTGGGACAGTCTCAATCAGCCCCAGCATTTT,CAISESEWDSLNQPQHF
TRBV2,NA,NA,TRBJ1-4,TGTGCCAGCAGTAATCTTGCGTACGGTGAAAAACTGTTTTTT,CASSNLAYGEKLFF
TRBV6-1,NA,NA,TRBJ2-7,TGTGCCAGCAGTGAAGGCTACCTGGGCGACGAGCAGTACTTC,CASSEGYLGDEQYF
TRBV4-1,NA,NA,TRBJ1-1,TGCGCCAGCAGCTCTCGGACGGCCAACACTGAAGCTTTCTTT,CASSSRTANTEAFF
TRBV4-1,once,NA,TRBJ2-1,TGCGCCAGCAGCCAATACCGGGACTCTTCCAATGAGCAGTTCTTC,CASSQYRDSSNEQFF
TRBV27,NA,TRBD1,TRBJ1-1,TGTGCCAGCTCAAGACAGGGGGCGAACACTGAAGCTTTCTTT,CASSRQGANTEAFF
TRBV5-4,NA,TRBD1,TRBJ1-2,TGTGCCAGCAGCCTCTCCGTCCAGGGGGCCAATGGCTACACCTTC,CASSLSVQGANGYTF
TRBV5-3,NA,NA,TRBJ1-5,TGTGCCAGAAGCTTGTCGGGTAGGCGCAATCAGCCCCAGCATTTT,CARSLSGRRNQPQHF
TRBV6-4,NA,TRBD1,TRBJ1-2,TGTGCCAGCAGTGACTCGGCGACGGACAGGTCATATGGCTACACCTTC,CASSDSATDRSYGYTF
TRBV11-2,NA,NA,TRBJ1-6,TGTGCCAGCAGCCGGCACCTGGGGGGGTCGCGCAATTCACCCCTCCACTTT,CASSRHLGGSRNSPLHF
TRBV7-3,NA,NA,TRBJ2-3,TGTGCCAGCAGCCCCCAGGCGTTAACCACAGATACGCAGTATTTT,CASSPQALTTDTQYF
TRBV15,once,NA,TRBJ1-3,TGTGCCACCAGCAGAGATCGGGGACCCCCTGGAAACACCATATATTTT,CATSRDRGPPGNTIYF
TRBV7-2,NA,NA,TRBJ1-2,TGTGCCAGCAGCTTACGGGATCGAAGCGGCTACACCTTC,CASSLRDRSGYTF
TRBV6-1,NA,TRBD2,TRBJ2-7,TGTGCCAGCAGTGAGGAACTAGCGGGGGGAGCCGAGCAGTACTTC,CASSEELAGGAEQYF
TRBV2,NA,NA,TRBJ1-5,TGTGCCAGCAGTGAACGGCAGGGATACAATCAGCCCCAGCATTTT,CASSERQGYNQPQHF
TRBV4-1,NA,NA,TRBJ1-3,TGCGCCAGCAGCCAAAAAAGGGGAGGGGGGCGAAACTCTGGAAACACCATATATTTT,CASSQKRGGGRNSGNTIYF
TRBV5-1,few,TRBD1,TRBJ1-1,TGCGCCAGCAGCTTGGCCAGAGGGGGCGACACTGAAGCTTTCTTT,CASSLARGGDTEAFF
TRBV18,NA,NA,TRBJ1-2,TGTGCCAGCTCACCTGGGTACAGCTATGGCTACACCTTC,CASSPGYSYGYTF
TRBV9,NA,TRBD2,TRBJ2-1,TGTGCCAGCAGCCCCCTTACCGGGACTAGCGGGGGAAGCTCCTACAATGAGCAGTTCTTC,CASSPLTGTSGGSSYNEQFF
TRBV4-1,NA,TRBD1,TRBJ2-7,TGCGCCAGCAGCCAAGACAGGGGGACCTACGAGCAGTACTTC,CASSQDRGTYEQYF
TRBV10-2,NA,TRBD1,TRBJ2-1,TGCGCCAGCAGTGAGTCGAGGGGGCATGAGCAGTTCTTC,CASSESRGHEQFF
TRBV5-1,NA,NA,TRBJ2-4,TGCGCCAGCAGAGAACTAGCCAAAAACATTCAGTACTTC,CASRELAKNIQYF
TRBV5-1,NA,TRBD1,TRBJ1-1,TGCGCCAGCAGCTTGAACAGGGGGGACACTGAAGCTTTCTTT,CASSLNRGDTEAFF
TRBV7-8,NA,NA,TRBJ1-1,TGTGCCAGCAGCCCGGCCTCTGAAGCTTTCTTT,CASSPASEAFF
TRBV6-6,once,TRBD2,TRBJ2-1,TGTGCCAGCAGTTACGACACCGGGAGGTACAATGAGCAGTTCTTC,CASSYDTGRYNEQFF
TRBV6-6,NA,NA,TRBJ1-2,TGTGCCAGCAGTTACGGGGCAGGGGATGGCTACACCTTC,CASSYGAGDGYTF
TRBV10-2,once,NA,TRBJ1-2,TGCGCCAGCAGTGAGATTTTATGGGGACCATATGGCTACACCTTC,CASSEILWGPYGYTF
TRBV5-1,NA,TRBD1,TRBJ2-1,TGCGCCAGCAGCTCGATGGGACAGGGTGGCTCCTACAATGAGCAGTTCTTC,CASSSMGQGGSYNEQFF
TRBV11-2,NA,NA,TRBJ1-3,TGTGCCAGCAGCTTTGCAGGCCAGACAAACACCATATATTTT,CASSFAGQTNTIYF
TRBV6-1,few,NA,TRBJ2-2,TGTGCCAGCAAAGGAACTACGAACACCGGGGAGCTGTTTTTT,CASKGTTNTGELFF
TRBV5-4,NA,NA,TRBJ2-7,TGTGCCAGCAGCTCCCCAGGGCATTTCTACGAGCAGTACTTC,CASSSPGHFYEQYF
TRBV5-1,NA,TRBD1,TRBJ1-1,TGCGCCAGCCCCTGGGACAGGGGGAACACTGAAGCTTTCTTT,CASPWDRGNTEAFF
TRBV4-1,NA,NA,TRBJ2-5,TGCGCCAGCAGCCAAAGATCAGGGCAAGAGACCCAGTACTTC,CASSQRSGQETQYF
TRBV30,NA,NA,TRBJ1-5,TGTGCCTGGAGTACCAGGGTCGATCAGCCCCAGCATTTT,CAWSTRVDQPQHF
TRBV29-1,NA,TRBD1,TRBJ1-2,TGCAGCGTCCTGTGGACAGGGGTGAATGAATATGGCTACACCTTC,CSVLWTGVNEYGYTF
TRBV29-1,NA,NA,TRBJ2-7,TGCAGCGTTGTAGAGGGAATCTACGAGCAGTACTTC,CSVVEGIYEQYF
TRBV7-6,NA,NA,TRBJ2-1,TGTGCCAGCAGCCATAACAATGAGCAGTTCTTC,CASSHNNEQFF
TRBV18,once,TRBD1,TRBJ1-2,TGTGCCAGCTCTAACGACGGGACAGGGTCCACTGGCTACACCTTC,CASSNDGTGSTGYTF
TRBV7-6,NA,TRBD1,TRBJ1-2,TGTGCCAGCAGCTTAGGCCAGGGGGACATCTATGGCTACACCTTC,CASSLGQGDIYGYTF
TRBV2,NA,NA,TRBJ2-2,TGTGCCAGCACTCCTATGCGATCCAGCGGGCTGTTTTTT,CASTPMRSSGLFF
TRBV4-2,NA,NA,TRBJ1-2,TGTGCCAGCAGCCACCCCCGAGGACAATCCTTCTACACCTTC,CASSHPRGQSFYTF
TRBV21-1,NA,NA,TRBJ2-7,TGTGCCAGCCGAAATGGGGGGGTCAGACCACCTCGAATATACGAGCAGTACTTC,CASRNGGVRPPRIYEQYF
TRBV9,NA,NA,TRBJ2-7,TGTGCCAGCAGCGTCGGGTACATAAATCCCTACGAGCAGTACTTC,CASSVGYINPYEQYF